A selection of T cell receptor beta chains follows, all from one sample in a study of CD8 T cells in Susac syndrome. TCRdb used MiXCR to reprocess the immunoSEQ multiplex PCR reads, holding one entry per CDR3 protein. The repertoire holds about 120,000 distinct CDR3 sequences, with less than 95% as singletons. The specimen sequenced was CD8+ T cells from PBMCs. The receptors come from a human donor in good health. Both conserved end residues are trimmed from each CDR3.

v_call cdr3_aa
TRBV11-1 ASSLVGADWLRSGANVLI
TRBV4-1 ASSQMGTDEQY
TRBV12-3/TRBV12-4 ASTSHSGNAYNEQF
TRBV12-3/TRBV12-4 ASSRGGPQH
TRBV6-2/TRBV6-3 ASSRTSGNTDTQY
TRBV29-1 SVEDELGAGYT
TRBV21-1 ASSLKGQGVVSSYEQY
TRBV5-5 ASSFEDVVFAEAF
TRBV12-3/TRBV12-4 ASSLIGEQY
TRBV12-3/TRBV12-4 ASSLALGSAYNEQF
TRBV10-3 AISDSRSNQPQH
TRBV20-1 SARLGGRDHNEQF
TRBV24-1 ATSRGGQASDTQY
TRBV7-3 ASSLGLAGGRGETQY
TRBV14 ASSQEDQGLRELF
TRBV7-2 ASSLQGYTEAF
TRBV7-3 ASSLGTRVGNEQF
TRBV4-2 ASSQEGGDTKETQY
TRBV6-4 ASSQGGSNSPLH
TRBV20-1 SASTGRVNTEAF
TRBV5-1 ASSVTGTGGANTGELF
TRBV5-1 ASSSPDRDVSNTEAF
TRBV20-1 SARKFGDSTYEQY
TRBV20-1 SARPGQDLSYEQY
TRBV29-1 SVVGGAVIPGYT
TRBV4-3 ASSQRSGAFSNEQF
TRBV9 ASSAGTVSYEQY
TRBV5-4 ASSLNSGELF
TRBV5-1 ASSLASGSSTDTQY
TRBV23-1 ASSLFGQARRNSNQPQH
TRBV10-2 ASKGDGESYGYT
TRBV7-3 ASSLRLAGGFAQQF
TRBV20-1 SVTDGTSLTAAQY
TRBV6-2/TRBV6-3 ASRGGTSPHESQY
TRBV5-1 ASSLETAEIQY
TRBV2 ASSWIQGAKNTIY
TRBV4-1 ASSQLRRGDSYEQY
TRBV7-9 ASSWGARGTEAF
TRBV7-2 ASSAPTSGADTQY
TRBV9 ASGPEQF
TRBV7-3 ASSSPGGEQY
TRBV19 ASSILVGDSPLH
TRBV9 ASSVATWGGETGELF
TRBV5-3 ARSPGTSGGHDPPKETQY